This T cell receptor beta chain was found in a study of blood T cell repertoires in COVID-19. CDR3 length: 16 residues. The germline V gene encodes CDR1 SGHNT and CDR2 YENEEA. V was cut by 5 bases and J by 1 base, with 16 bases left in between. The repertoire was sequenced with immunoSEQ multiplex PCR; TCRdb's copy has only in-frame clones and lacks some. The sample yields 160,000 or so clones, more than 75% seen once. The chain carries TRBV11-3 and TRBJ2-3, with D possibly TRBD2 on 5 matching bases. The receptor was isolated from a woman in her 50s who had recovered from COVID-19. The sequencing sample was made of PBMCs or T cells enriched from blood (not recorded which). CDR3 amino acids: CASSPYERMRTDTQYF. As DNA, the CDR3 is TGTGCCAGCAGCCCTTACGAGCGGATGCGCACAGATACGCAGTATTTT.